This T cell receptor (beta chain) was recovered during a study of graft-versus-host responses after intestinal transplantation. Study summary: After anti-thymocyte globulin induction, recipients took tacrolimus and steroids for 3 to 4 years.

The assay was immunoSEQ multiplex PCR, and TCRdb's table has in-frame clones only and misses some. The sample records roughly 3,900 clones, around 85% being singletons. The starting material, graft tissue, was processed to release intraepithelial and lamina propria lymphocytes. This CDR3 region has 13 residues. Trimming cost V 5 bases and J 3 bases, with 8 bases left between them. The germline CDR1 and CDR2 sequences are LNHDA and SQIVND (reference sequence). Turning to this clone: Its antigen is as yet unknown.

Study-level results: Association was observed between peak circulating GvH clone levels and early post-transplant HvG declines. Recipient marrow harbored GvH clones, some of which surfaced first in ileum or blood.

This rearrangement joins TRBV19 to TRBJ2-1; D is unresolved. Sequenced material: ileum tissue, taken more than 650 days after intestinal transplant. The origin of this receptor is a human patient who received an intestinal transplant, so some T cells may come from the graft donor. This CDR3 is CASSSRRYNEQFF. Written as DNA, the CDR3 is TGTGCCAGTAGTTCTCGACGCTACAATGAGCAGTTCTTC.